Each of the 17 T cell receptor beta chains below was sequenced from the same sample in a study of T cell repertoires in cytomegalovirus infection. TCRdb called the reads again in MiXCR, with one record for every CDR3 protein. The table lists roughly 200,000 distinct CDR3 sequences, 7.5% to 10% of them singletons. The sequencing sample was made of PBMCs. These receptors originate from a human donor in good health (CMV status not recorded). Some clones in this sample may be carry-over from other donors' samples.

Concerning this clonotype itself: The junction departs from germline at one end; a sequencing error may be responsible. This chain uses TRBV5-8 with TRBJ1-5, with 7 bases that match TRBD1. The CDR3 sequence is 12 residues long. Germline V gene sequence: CDR1 SGHTS, CDR2 YDEGEE. The CDR3, as DNA: TGTGCCAGCACGGGACAGTTTCAGCCCCAGGATTTT. Its translation is CASTGQFQPQDF.

In its sample, this clonotype was seen a few times. The chain uses TRBV15 and TRBJ2-7; TRBD2 might be the D (6 bases). V was cut by 1 base and J by 9 bases, with 19 bases left in between. This CDR3 is 15 amino acids long. Germline V gives CDR1 LNHNV, CDR2 YYDKDF (reference sequence). CDR3 in DNA: TGTGCCACCAGCAGAGTGGGCCCTGGGGGGTACCTGCAGTACTTC. It encodes CATSRVGPGGYLQYF.

This clonotype came up many times. The rearrangement uses TRBV7-2 and TRBJ2-5; 11 nucleotides line up with TRBD2. Trimming at V came to 3 bases and at J to 3 bases, leaving 3 bases not matched to a gene. The CDR3 totals 15 residues. Germline V gene data show CDR1 as SGHTA and CDR2 as FQGNSA. CDR3 coding DNA: TGTGCCAGCAGCTTCACGACTAGCGGGGAAGAGACCCAGTACTTC. Its translation: CASSFTTSGEETQYF.

This clonotype turned up a few times. CDR3 sequence (DNA): TGCGCCAGCAGCTCGTACCGGGGCTACAATGAGCAGTTCTTC. Translating gives CASSSYRGYNEQFF. This chain connects TRBV5-1 to TRBJ2-1; D is perhaps TRBD2 (5 bases). Germline-derived CDR1 and CDR2 are SGHRS and YFSETQ. This CDR3 is 14 amino acids long. Trimming took off 3 bases at V and 3 bases at J, with 10 bases between the two ends.

The rearrangement joins TRBV6-6 to TRBJ1-6, with TRBD1 matching over 12 bases. V gave up 2 bases and J gave up 0 bases; unmatched junction bases: 8. Germline V gives CDR1 MNHNY, CDR2 SVGAGI (reference sequence). CDR3 length equals 20 residues. CDR3 nucleotides: TGTGCCAGCAGTTACACCGGGACAGGGGGCTTTAGCTCCTATAATTCACCCCTCCACTTT. The encoded protein is CASSYTGTGGFSSYNSPLHF.

Points on this clonotype: A much bigger clone sits one base away, suggesting this may be a read error. This chain links TRBV7-4 with TRBJ1-5; D is undetermined. The CDR3 runs to 19 residues. In germline, CDR1 is SGHVT, CDR2 SQSDAQ. The CDR3 DNA is TGTGCCAGCAGCTTGGCTCCCCCCCAGGACCAGGAGATCAATCGGCCCCAGCATTTT. Translated: CASSLAPPQDQEINRPQHF.

The chain uses TRBV7-2 and TRBJ1-2; TRBD1 matches at 7 bases. This CDR3 has 13 residues. The J segment lost 8 bases and the V segment lost 5 bases, leaving 8 bases of the junction unmatched. Germline V gene sequence: CDR1 SGHTA, CDR2 FQGNSA. The CDR3 spells CASSPAGGKGYTF. In nucleotides, the CDR3 is TGTGCCAGCAGCCCAGCAGGGGGAAAGGGCTACACCTTC.

This clonotype was seen many times. The V gene is TRBV7-6, the J gene TRBJ2-5, with a weak D call TRBD1 (5 bases). Trimming left V 5 bases short and J 8 bases short, with 15 bases between. The germline CDR1 and CDR2 sequences are SGHVS and FNYEAQ. The CDR3 spans 13 residues. The CDR3 sequence is CASSTDISGTQYF. The CDR3 coding sequence is TGTGCCAGCAGCACGGACATCTCCGGAACCCAGTACTTC.

The gene calls are TRBV28 and TRBJ1-4; TRBD1 might be the D (5 bases). This CDR3 has 19 residues. Germline V lookup: CDR1 MDHEN, CDR2 SYDVKM. The V end lost 6 bases, the J end lost 2 bases, and 25 bases lay between the germline ends. CDR3 amino acids: CASRQTIGAVRYTNEKLFF. The CDR3 DNA reads TGTGCCAGCAGACAAACCATTGGGGCAGTCCGTTACACTAATGAAAAACTGTTTTTT.

The chain employs TRBV29-1 and TRBJ2-3; 9 bases agree with TRBD2. The V gene end was trimmed by 2 bases and the J gene end by 2 bases; junction bases not matched to a gene: 2. CDR1 and CDR2 from the germline V gene are SQVTM and ANQGSEA. This CDR3 region has 14 residues. The CDR3 spells CSVELAGNTDTQYF. CDR3 coding DNA: TGCAGCGTTGAACTAGCGGGGAACACAGATACGCAGTATTTT.

The V gene is TRBV12-3 or TRBV12-4, the J gene TRBJ2-3, with no clear D. The CDR3 has 16 residues. Between the trimmed V and J ends, which lost 2 bases and 0 bases, there was a span of 12 bases. CDR3 in amino acids: CASSLLVGPSTDTQYF. The CDR3 region has the DNA TGTGCCAGCAGTTTACTGGTCGGACCGAGCACAGATACGCAGTATTTT.

The chain couples TRBV20-1 to TRBJ2-1, with D maybe TRBD2 (5 bases). Germline V gives CDR1 DFQATT, CDR2 SNEGSKA (reference sequence). This CDR3 has 13 amino acids. V shed 6 bases and J shed 4 bases, with 13 bases lying between them. CDR3 protein: CSATSGGYNEQFF. In DNA, the CDR3 is TGCAGTGCGACGAGCGGCGGGTACAATGAGCAGTTCTTC.

The table lists this clonotype with a few counts. V is TRBV4-2 and J is TRBJ2-3, with 9 bases identical to TRBD1. V was clipped by 5 bases and J by 2 bases; unmatched bases: 17. Germline V lookup: CDR1 LGHNA, CDR2 YNFKEQ. The CDR3 is 19 amino acids. The CDR3, as DNA: TGTGCCAGCAGCGACGGGACAGGGTCTATGGGGAGCCCCACAGATACGCAGTATTTT. This gives the protein CASSDGTGSMGSPTDTQYF.

This clonotype was found a few times. V gene TRBV7-9 combines with J gene TRBJ2-7, with TRBD1 matching 9 bases. The J segment lost 9 bases and the V segment lost 0 bases, leaving 12 bases of the junction unmatched. Germline assignment: CDR1 SEHNR and CDR2 FQNEAQ (reference sequence). The CDR3 extends over 16 amino acids. The CDR3 DNA follows: TGTGCCAGCAGCTTAGCCGGGGGACAGGGTCCCAGACGGCAGTACTTC. It specifies CASSLAGGQGPRRQYF.

This clonotype has at least ten counts. The rearrangement uses TRBV7-2 and TRBJ1-2; TRBD1 is a possible D gene (5 bases). The CDR3 sequence is 14 residues long. The V end was cut by 2 bases, the J end by 3 bases, with 10 bases between. The germline CDR1 and CDR2 sequences are SGHTA and FQGNSA. CDR3 in DNA: TGTGCCAGCAGCTTATACGGCAGGGACTATGGCTACACCTTC. Protein product: CASSLYGRDYGYTF.

The chain couples TRBV6-2 or TRBV6-3 to TRBJ2-7; unclear D gene. Trimming took off 4 bases at V and 7 bases at J, with 20 bases between the two ends. The CDR3 extends over 15 amino acids. Germline V gene lookup returns CDR1 MNHEY and CDR2 SVGEGT. The CDR3 sequence: CASSFNHRTSGEQYF. Written as DNA, the CDR3 is TGTGCCAGCAGTTTCAACCACCGGACGAGTGGAGAGCAGTACTTC.

At least ten counts were recorded for this clonotype. CDR3 sequence reads: CASSQDPTSGVDEQYF. Written as DNA, the CDR3 is TGCGCCAGCAGCCAAGATCCGACTAGCGGCGTCGACGAGCAGTACTTC. V usage is TRBV4-3 and J usage is TRBJ2-7; TRBD2 matches at 9 bases. Trimming cost V 0 bases and J 5 bases; bases outside gene matches: 8. The CDR3 is 16 amino acids. The germline gives CDR1 LGHNA, CDR2 YSLEER.